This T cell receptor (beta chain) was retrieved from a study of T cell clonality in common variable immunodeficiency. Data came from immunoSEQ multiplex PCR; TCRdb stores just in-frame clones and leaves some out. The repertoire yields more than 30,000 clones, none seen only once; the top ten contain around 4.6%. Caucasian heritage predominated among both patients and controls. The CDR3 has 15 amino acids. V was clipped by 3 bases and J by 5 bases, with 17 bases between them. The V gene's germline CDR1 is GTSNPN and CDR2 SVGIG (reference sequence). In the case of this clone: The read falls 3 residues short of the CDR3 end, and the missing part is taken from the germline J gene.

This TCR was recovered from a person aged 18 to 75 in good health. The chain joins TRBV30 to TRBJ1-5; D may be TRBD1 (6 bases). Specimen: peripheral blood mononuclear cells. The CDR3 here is CAWRRFGGKDQPQHF. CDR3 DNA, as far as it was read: TGTGCCTGGAGGAGATTTGGGGGCAAAGATCAGCCC.